This T cell receptor beta chain was obtained from a study of beta chain features in type 1 diabetes. Background on the study: Summed over all samples, the examined sorted cells came to roughly 110 million.

In germline, CDR1 is LGHNA, CDR2 YNFKEQ. CDR3 length: 13 residues. Trimming took 0 bases from V and 5 from J, leaving 7 bases between them. Every participating donor gave one draw, a heparinised blood sample averaging about 100 mL. Expressed TCRB transcripts were sequenced because the isolated RNA had all been reverse transcribed beforehand. The method was immunoSEQ multiplex PCR; TCRdb's version includes in-frame clones alone and lacks a portion of them. Of hundreds of thousands of clones in the sample, approximately 14% were seen once. V is TRBV4-2 and J is TRBJ1-1, with no clear D. Sequencing was done on a sample of central memory CD4+ T cells from blood. The receptor was derived from a man younger than 40 in good health. CDR3 residues: CASSQDTQTEAFF. CDR3 DNA: TGTGCCAGCAGCCAAGATACTCAGACTGAAGCTTTCTTT.